Described below is a single TCR beta chain sequence and its context. This sample was included in a study of T cell changes during pregnancy in multiple sclerosis. The trim removed 5 bases at V and 8 bases at J, leaving 8 bases unmatched. CDR1 is SGHTA and CDR2 is FQGNSA in the germline V gene. The CDR3 contains 14 residues. The protocol was immunoSEQ multiplex PCR, while the TCRdb copy is restricted to in-frame clones and leaves out a portion. In the table there are about 64,000 clones, under 95% of which are singletons. The chain joins TRBV7-2 to TRBJ1-4; 7 nucleotides line up with TRBD1. The sequence derives from a female donor with multiple sclerosis, enrolled in a pregnancy study. This specimen was peripheral blood, taken in the second trimester of pregnancy. The CDR3 loop reads CASSRDRVEEKLFF. The CDR3 coding sequence is TGTGCCAGCAGCCGTGACAGGGTCGAAGAAAAACTGTTTTTT. Supplemented by reference TRBV7-2 and TRBJ1-4, the full variable domain reads GAGVSQSPSNKVTEKGKDVELRCDPISGHTALYWYRQSLGQGLEFLIYFQGNSAPDKSGLPSDRFSAERTGGSVSTLTIQRTQQEDSAVYLCASSRDRVEEKLFFGSGTQLSVL.